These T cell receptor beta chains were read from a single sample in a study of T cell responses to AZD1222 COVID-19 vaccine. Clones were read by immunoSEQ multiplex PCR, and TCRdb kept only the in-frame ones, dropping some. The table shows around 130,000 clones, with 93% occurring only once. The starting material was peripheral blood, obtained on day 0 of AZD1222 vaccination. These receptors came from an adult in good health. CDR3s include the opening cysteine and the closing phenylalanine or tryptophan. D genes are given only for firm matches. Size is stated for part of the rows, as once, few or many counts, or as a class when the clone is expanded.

cdr3_aa: CASVGHRGVTEAFF
cdr3_nt: TGTGCCAGCGTAGGGCACAGGGGGGTCACTGAAGCTTTCTTT
clone_size: NA
v_call: TRBV6-5
j_call: TRBJ1-1
d_call: TRBD1

cdr3_aa: CASSSATITEINTEAFF
cdr3_nt: TGTGCCAGCAGTTCCGCCACTATAACAGAGATAAACACTGAAGCTTTCTTT
clone_size: NA
v_call: TRBV27
j_call: TRBJ1-1
d_call: NA

cdr3_aa: CASSPSGTGVTYGYTF
cdr3_nt: TGTGCCAGCAGCCCCTCGGGGACAGGGGTCACCTATGGCTACACCTTC
clone_size: NA
v_call: TRBV3-1/TRBV3-2
j_call: TRBJ1-2
d_call: TRBD1

cdr3_aa: CASSPQGEDGNTIYF
cdr3_nt: TGTGCCAGCTCACCTCAGGGAGAAGATGGAAACACCATATATTTT
clone_size: NA
v_call: TRBV18
j_call: TRBJ1-3
d_call: NA

cdr3_aa: CASDRDAGGGDTQYF
cdr3_nt: TGTGCCAGTGACAGGGACGCGGGGGGAGGAGATACGCAGTATTTT
clone_size: NA
v_call: TRBV6-5
j_call: TRBJ2-3
d_call: NA

cdr3_aa: CASSEWADYGYTF
cdr3_nt: TGTGCCAGCAGTGAATGGGCAGACTATGGCTACACCTTC
clone_size: NA
v_call: TRBV6-1
j_call: TRBJ1-2
d_call: NA

cdr3_aa: CASSQTPGAVASTDTQYF
cdr3_nt: TGTGCCAGCAGCCAGACCCCGGGGGCGGTTGCTAGCACAGATACGCAGTATTTT
clone_size: NA
v_call: TRBV7-3
j_call: TRBJ2-3
d_call: NA

cdr3_aa: CASSIDKGYNEQFF
cdr3_nt: TGTGCCAGTAGTATAGATAAGGGCTACAATGAGCAGTTCTTC
clone_size: NA
v_call: TRBV19
j_call: TRBJ2-1
d_call: NA

cdr3_aa: CASSTTGAYQREQYF
cdr3_nt: TGTGCCAGCAGTACCACAGGGGCCTACCAACGCGAGCAGTACTTC
clone_size: once
v_call: TRBV6-5
j_call: TRBJ2-7
d_call: TRBD1

cdr3_aa: CASSRAAGWIPNQPQHF
cdr3_nt: TGTGCCAGCAGCCGGGCAGCAGGATGGATTCCCAATCAGCCCCAGCATTTT
clone_size: NA
v_call: TRBV7-8
j_call: TRBJ1-5
d_call: NA

cdr3_aa: CASSFHRGQNSPLHF
cdr3_nt: TGTGCCAGCAGCTTCCACAGGGGTCAGAATTCACCCCTCCACTTT
clone_size: NA
v_call: TRBV7-2
j_call: TRBJ1-6
d_call: TRBD1

cdr3_aa: CASSLMGGSAEAFF
cdr3_nt: TGCGCCAGCAGCTTGATGGGGGGCTCGGCTGAAGCTTTCTTT
clone_size: NA
v_call: TRBV5-1
j_call: TRBJ1-1
d_call: NA

cdr3_aa: CASGFSTSTDTQYF
cdr3_nt: TGTGCTAGTGGTTTCTCGACAAGCACAGATACGCAGTATTTT
clone_size: NA
v_call: TRBV12-5
j_call: TRBJ2-3
d_call: NA

cdr3_aa: CASSYSRLAGTYNEQFF
cdr3_nt: TGTGCCAGCAGTTATTCCAGACTAGCGGGGACCTACAATGAGCAGTTCTTC
clone_size: NA
v_call: TRBV6-2/TRBV6-3
j_call: TRBJ2-1
d_call: TRBD2

cdr3_aa: CASSLGPSSGNTIYF
cdr3_nt: TGTGCCAGCAGCTTGGGACCGAGCTCTGGAAACACCATATATTTT
clone_size: NA
v_call: TRBV5-5
j_call: TRBJ1-3
d_call: NA

cdr3_aa: CASSAGTVSNQPQHF
cdr3_nt: TGTGCCAGCAGCGCCGGGACAGTTAGCAATCAGCCCCAGCATTTT
clone_size: NA
v_call: TRBV2
j_call: TRBJ1-5
d_call: TRBD1

cdr3_aa: CASSIRPGRINEKLFF
cdr3_nt: TGTGCCAGTAGTATACGCCCGGGACGGATTAATGAAAAACTGTTTTTT
clone_size: NA
v_call: TRBV19
j_call: TRBJ1-4
d_call: NA

cdr3_aa: CASSLGQQETQYF
cdr3_nt: TGCGCCAGCAGCCTCGGACAACAAGAGACCCAGTACTTC
clone_size: NA
v_call: TRBV5-1
j_call: TRBJ2-5
d_call: NA

cdr3_aa: CASSLARSTEAFF
cdr3_nt: TGTGCCAGCAGCTTAGCGCGGTCCACTGAAGCTTTCTTT
clone_size: NA
v_call: TRBV11-1
j_call: TRBJ1-1
d_call: NA

cdr3_aa: CATSGIGAIGYTF
cdr3_nt: TGTGCCACCAGCGGAATTGGGGCTATTGGCTACACCTTC
clone_size: NA
v_call: TRBV15
j_call: TRBJ1-2
d_call: NA

cdr3_aa: CASSYTSAVPNYGYTF
cdr3_nt: TGTGCCAGCAGTTATACGTCAGCGGTTCCAAACTATGGCTACACCTTC
clone_size: NA
v_call: TRBV5-6
j_call: TRBJ1-2
d_call: NA

cdr3_aa: CASSYQRRNNEKLFF
cdr3_nt: TGTGCCAGCAGTTACCAGAGGAGGAATAATGAAAAACTGTTTTTT
clone_size: NA
v_call: TRBV6-5
j_call: TRBJ1-4
d_call: NA

cdr3_aa: CASSYSSQMNTEAFF
cdr3_nt: TGTGCCAGCAGTTACTCTAGCCAGATGAACACTGAAGCTTTCTTT
clone_size: NA
v_call: TRBV6-5
j_call: TRBJ1-1
d_call: NA